A selection of T cell receptor beta chains follows, all from one sample in a study of blood T cell repertoires in COVID-19. The protocol was immunoSEQ multiplex PCR, while the TCRdb copy is restricted to in-frame clones and leaves out a portion. The repertoire holds about 130,000 clones, roughly 84% seen once, with under 15% in the top ten. Material for sequencing was peripheral blood. These receptors all come from a woman in her twenties or thirties who had recovered from COVID-19. The CDR3 runs from the conserved cysteine through the conserved F or W. Each record gives: clone size, V gene, D gene, J gene, CDR3 protein, CDR3 DNA. A D gene is named only where the DNA matches it firmly. Not all rows give a size; the values are once, few, many and, for expanded clones, a class.

>few|TRBV5-5|TRBD1|TRBJ1-2
CASSLVDRGIVGYTF
TGTGCCAGCAGCTTGGTGGACAGGGGAATTGTAGGCTACACCTTC
>few|TRBV15|.|TRBJ2-3
CATSSDKLRGADTQYF
TGTGCCACCAGCAGCGACAAACTCAGGGGTGCAGATACGCAGTATTTT
>.|TRBV5-5|TRBD2|TRBJ2-1
CASTRRLAKYNEQFF
TGTGCCAGCACTAGGAGACTAGCGAAATACAATGAGCAGTTCTTC
>.|TRBV12-3/TRBV12-4|.|TRBJ1-2
CASSPQVNYGYTF
TGTGCCAGCAGCCCACAGGTTAACTATGGCTACACCTTC
>.|TRBV2|.|TRBJ2-5
CASRARGETQYF
TGTGCCAGCAGGGCTAGGGGGGAGACCCAGTACTTC
>.|TRBV5-1|TRBD1|TRBJ1-4
CASSLVPQGTANEKLFF
TGCGCCAGCAGCTTGGTCCCACAGGGGACGGCTAATGAAAAACTGTTTTTT
>.|TRBV7-2|.|TRBJ2-1
CASSSDYYNEQFF
TGTGCCAGCAGCTCGGACTATTACAATGAGCAGTTCTTC
>once|TRBV6-5|.|TRBJ2-3
CASSYSSSGFTDTQYF
TGTGCCAGCAGTTACTCGTCGTCCGGGTTCACAGATACGCAGTATTTT
>.|TRBV5-4|.|TRBJ1-2
CASSSDTEYYGYTF
TGTGCCAGCAGCTCGGACACCGAATACTATGGCTACACCTTC
>.|TRBV25-1|TRBD1|TRBJ1-1
CASSPSGQGKRRTEAFF
TGTGCCAGCAGTCCCTCGGGACAGGGTAAGAGGCGAACTGAAGCTTTCTTT
>.|TRBV6-6|.|TRBJ1-5
CASIEKGGNQPQHF
TGTGCCAGCATCGAAAAAGGAGGCAATCAGCCCCAGCATTTT
>.|TRBV6-4|.|TRBJ2-1
CASSSERGSANEQFF
TGTGCCAGCAGTAGTGAGCGAGGGTCCGCCAATGAGCAGTTCTTC
>.|TRBV9|TRBD1|TRBJ2-2
CASSATGGYNTGELFF
TGTGCCAGCAGCGCAACAGGGGGCTATAACACCGGGGAGCTGTTTTTT
>.|TRBV6-5|.|TRBJ1-4
CASGGTAINEKLFF
TGTGCCAGCGGAGGTACCGCCATCAATGAAAAACTGTTTTTT
>.|TRBV6-5|TRBD1|TRBJ2-7
CASSYSGTDLYEQYF
TGTGCCAGCAGTTATTCCGGGACAGATCTCTACGAGCAGTACTTC
>.|TRBV13|.|TRBJ2-6
CASSPWGSTLSGANVLTF
TGTGCCAGCAGCCCCTGGGGCTCTACCCTCTCTGGGGCCAACGTCCTGACTTTC
>once|TRBV9|.|TRBJ2-3
CASSVSLRADTQYF
TGTGCCAGCAGCGTAAGTTTACGGGCAGATACGCAGTATTTT
>.|TRBV5-1|.|TRBJ1-6
CASRIQGFSNSPLHF
TGCGCCAGCAGGATACAGGGATTTTCGAATTCACCCCTCCACTTT
>.|TRBV19|TRBD1|TRBJ1-1
CASSNQGGTTEAFF
TGTGCCAGTAGCAATCAGGGGGGAACCACTGAAGCTTTCTTT
>once|TRBV19|.|TRBJ1-1
CASSIVRGIGTEAFF
TGTGCCAGTAGTATAGTCAGAGGGATCGGCACTGAAGCTTTCTTT
>.|TRBV6-4|.|TRBJ2-1
CASSLQGSGYNEQFF
TGTGCCAGCAGCCTACAGGGCTCTGGCTACAATGAGCAGTTCTTC
>.|TRBV4-1|TRBD2|TRBJ2-5
CASSPGGAETQYF
TGCGCCAGCAGCCCCGGGGGGGCCGAGACCCAGTACTTC
>.|TRBV11-2|TRBD2|TRBJ2-5
CASSPFSGGALSQETQYF
TGTGCCAGCAGCCCCTTTAGCGGGGGGGCCCTCTCCCAAGAGACCCAGTACTTC
>once|TRBV7-3|.|TRBJ2-2
CASSPQGIAGPGELFF
TGTGCCAGCAGCCCCCAGGGGATAGCGGGTCCCGGGGAGCTGTTTTTT
>.|TRBV7-9|.|TRBJ1-4
CASSLELTAPGLPNEKLFF
TGTGCCAGCAGCTTAGAACTCACTGCTCCGGGACTCCCTAATGAAAAACTGTTTTTT
>.|TRBV19|.|TRBJ1-1
CASSTQATRGEAFF
TGTGCCAGTAGTACGCAGGCCACACGGGGTGAAGCTTTCTTT
>.|TRBV5-1|TRBD2|TRBJ2-7
CASSTQGLAGVPYEQYF
TGCGCCAGCAGCACCCAGGGACTAGCGGGAGTCCCCTACGAGCAGTACTTC
>.|TRBV5-1|.|TRBJ1-5
CASSPGQSNQPQHF
TGCGCCAGCAGCCCTGGACAGAGCAATCAGCCCCAGCATTTT
>.|TRBV5-1|.|TRBJ2-3
CASSLAWSSPSTDTQYF
TGCGCCAGCAGCTTGGCCTGGAGCAGTCCTAGCACAGATACGCAGTATTTT
>.|TRBV3-1/TRBV3-2|TRBD2|TRBJ2-5
CASSQDLRGLADQETQYF
TGTGCCAGCAGCCAAGATTTGAGGGGACTAGCGGACCAAGAGACCCAGTACTTC
>.|TRBV19|TRBD1|TRBJ2-5
CASSAHAGQGFGETQYF
TGTGCCAGTAGTGCACACGCGGGACAGGGGTTTGGGGAGACCCAGTACTTC
>.|TRBV11-2|.|TRBJ1-2
CASSSTGYGYTF
TGTGCCAGCAGCTCAACAGGCTATGGCTACACCTTC
>.|TRBV6-5|TRBD1|TRBJ1-5
CASRESGGSNQPQHF
TGTGCCAGCAGGGAGTCAGGGGGAAGCAATCAGCCCCAGCATTTT
>.|TRBV7-8|TRBD2|TRBJ2-2
CASSLGVSGSWSGELFF
TGTGCCAGCAGCTTAGGGGTTAGCGGGAGCTGGAGCGGGGAGCTGTTTTTT
>.|TRBV25-1|TRBD1|TRBJ1-2
CASSSPGGFYGYTF
TGTGCCAGCAGTTCTCCAGGGGGATTCTATGGCTACACCTTC
>.|TRBV27|.|TRBJ1-2
CASSLRGSYGYTF
TGTGCCAGCAGTTTAAGGGGCAGCTATGGCTACACCTTC
>few|TRBV5-1|TRBD1|TRBJ1-2
CASSAGQWGYTF
TGCGCCAGCAGCGCGGGACAGTGGGGCTACACCTTC
>.|TRBV7-9|TRBD1|TRBJ1-5
CASSSSGQRANQPQHF
TGTGCCAGCAGCTCTTCGGGACAGAGGGCCAATCAGCCCCAGCATTTT
>once|TRBV7-2|.|TRBJ1-6
CASSLEGHYNSPLHF
TGTGCCAGCAGCTTAGAGGGACACTATAATTCACCCCTCCACTTT
>once|TRBV5-4|.|TRBJ1-1
CASSPRAYGNTEAFF
TGTGCCAGCAGCCCCCGAGCCTACGGGAACACTGAAGCTTTCTTT
>many|TRBV6-2/TRBV6-3|TRBD1|TRBJ1-5
CASSYGQGWGNQPQHF
TGTGCCAGCAGTTACGGACAGGGCTGGGGCAATCAGCCCCAGCATTTT
>.|TRBV9|TRBD2|TRBJ2-7
CASSVAASGAYEQYF
TGTGCCAGCAGCGTAGCGGCTAGCGGGGCTTACGAGCAGTACTTC
>.|TRBV30|.|TRBJ1-3
CAWSRTGSSGNTIYF
TGTGCCTGGAGTAGAACAGGGAGCTCTGGAAACACCATATATTTT
>.|TRBV29-1|.|TRBJ1-1
CSVFFQFEAFF
TGCAGCGTTTTTTTTCAGTTTGAAGCTTTCTTT
>.|TRBV30|.|TRBJ1-5
CAWSTGNQPQHF
TGTGCCTGGAGTACGGGAAATCAGCCCCAGCATTTT
>.|TRBV29-1|.|TRBJ1-2
CSVEQYSRQEINYGYTF
TGCAGCGTTGAACAGTACTCGCGACAGGAAATTAACTATGGCTACACCTTC
>once|TRBV5-4|.|TRBJ2-7
CASSLGRGAQYF
TGTGCCAGCAGCTTGGGGCGAGGTGCGCAGTACTTC
>.|TRBV30|TRBD1|TRBJ2-7
CAWNKDRPYEQYF
TGTGCCTGGAACAAGGACAGGCCCTACGAGCAGTACTTC
>.|TRBV6-5|TRBD1|TRBJ2-7
CASSYSGGQSYEQYF
TGTGCCAGCAGTTACTCAGGGGGACAGTCCTACGAGCAGTACTTC
>.|TRBV10-3|TRBD1|TRBJ1-1
CAISLEPGQGWSEAFF
TGTGCCATCAGTCTTGAACCTGGACAGGGGTGGTCTGAAGCTTTCTTT
>once|TRBV27|TRBD1|TRBJ2-2
CATRTPGQGIFTGELFF
TGTGCCACCCGTACTCCCGGACAGGGGATATTTACCGGGGAGCTGTTTTTT
>.|TRBV7-9|TRBD1|TRBJ1-5
CASSSGTGVQPQHF
TGTGCCAGCAGCTCCGGGACAGGGGTTCAGCCCCAGCATTTT
>once|TRBV5-4|TRBD1|TRBJ2-7
CASSVPGQILYEQYF
TGTGCCAGCAGCGTACCGGGACAGATCCTTTACGAGCAGTACTTC
>.|TRBV5-1|TRBD1|TRBJ2-3
CASSLGPGQGVSDTQYF
TGCGCCAGCAGCTTGGGGCCGGGACAGGGGGTCTCAGATACGCAGTATTTT
>.|TRBV7-6|.|TRBJ1-1
CASSRWDYQGDTEAFF
TGTGCCAGCAGCAGATGGGACTATCAAGGGGACACTGAAGCTTTCTTT